The clone carrying this TCR beta chain was found many times. Its matching antigen is unknown. Between the trimmed V and J ends, which lost 0 bases and 2 bases, there was a span of 15 bases. This CDR3 has 17 amino acids. Germline values: CDR1 SGHTA, CDR2 FQGNSA. These data belong to a study of breast tumors, draining lymph nodes, adjacent tissues. Points from the study as a whole: Compared with lymph nodes, tumors were less diverse; compared with nontumor tissue, more. Luminal-like breast cancer showed significantly greater tumor-nontumor repertoire similarity than basal-like breast cancer did. Data fit most tumor T cells coming from lymph node, expanding in tumor. The lymph node origin of tumor T cells was framed as consistent with a hypothesis, not demonstrated.

Samples came from axillary lymph nodes draining the breast cancer. TCRdb re-analysed the multiplex PCR reads in MiXCR, keeping a single row per CDR3 protein. The sample consists of tens of thousands of distinct CDR3 sequences, roughly 28% of them appearing once. The sequenced material came from axillary lymph node tissue. The rearrangement joins TRBV7-2 to TRBJ2-3; a weak D match, TRBD1 (6 bases). The sequence derives from a female donor with breast cancer. Some clones in this sample may be carry-over from other donors' samples. CDR3 in amino acids: CASSLAGGGISTDTQYF. The CDR3, as DNA: TGTGCCAGCAGCTTAGCAGGGGGTGGTATTTCCACAGATACGCAGTATTTT.